This is a list of T cell receptor beta chains from one sample in a study of shared clonotypes between healthy human individuals. The table came from immunoSEQ multiplex PCR; TCRdb's copy has only in-frame clones and leaves some out. In the table there are 2,500,000 or so clones, just under 95% of which are singletons. The sample consisted of naive CD4+ T cells from PBMCs. Receptor source: a man between 18 and 29 years old in good health. Some clones in this sample may be carry-over from other donors' samples. Each CDR3 is given with its conserved first and last residue. Fields, in order: CDR3 DNA, CDR3 protein, D gene, V gene, clone size, J gene. A D gene is named only where the DNA matches it firmly. Expanded clones are given a class, and other clones once, few, many or no size at all.

CDR3nt: TGCGCCAGCAGCACCGAAGGGCGGGGGCTCACTGAAGCTTTCTTT; CDR3aa: CASSTEGRGLTEAFF; d_gene: -; v_gene: TRBV5-1; abundance: -; j_gene: TRBJ1-1
CDR3nt: TGTGCCAGCAGTTTTGGGACAGGGGTCTATGGCTACACCTTC; CDR3aa: CASSFGTGVYGYTF; d_gene: TRBD1; v_gene: TRBV6-4; abundance: -; j_gene: TRBJ1-2
CDR3nt: TGTGCCAGCAGCTCAACAGTGGACAGCCACTATGGCTACACCTTC; CDR3aa: CASSSTVDSHYGYTF; d_gene: -; v_gene: TRBV7-9; abundance: -; j_gene: TRBJ1-2
CDR3nt: TGTGCCAGCCGTTATTCCGGGAGTCCCGGGGAGCTGTTTTTT; CDR3aa: CASRYSGSPGELFF; d_gene: -; v_gene: TRBV6-5; abundance: -; j_gene: TRBJ2-2
CDR3nt: TGTGCCAGCAGCCCGGGGGGGAACGAGCAGTACTTC; CDR3aa: CASSPGGNEQYF; d_gene: TRBD2; v_gene: TRBV11-2; abundance: -; j_gene: TRBJ2-7
CDR3nt: TGTGCCAGCAGCCCAGGGGTGACTAATGAAAAACTGTTTTTT; CDR3aa: CASSPGVTNEKLFF; d_gene: -; v_gene: TRBV7-2; abundance: -; j_gene: TRBJ1-4
CDR3nt: TGCGCCAGCAGCCATGTGTTCGGGGAGCTGTTTTTT; CDR3aa: CASSHVFGELFF; d_gene: -; v_gene: TRBV4-1; abundance: few; j_gene: TRBJ2-2
CDR3nt: TGTGCCAGCAGTTCCCAGGGGATATCGTCCTACAATGAGCAGTTCTTC; CDR3aa: CASSSQGISSYNEQFF; d_gene: -; v_gene: TRBV7-8; abundance: -; j_gene: TRBJ2-1
CDR3nt: TGCGCCAGCAGCCAGAGAGACTTACAAGCAGATACGCAGTATTTT; CDR3aa: CASSQRDLQADTQYF; d_gene: -; v_gene: TRBV4-1; abundance: -; j_gene: TRBJ2-3
CDR3nt: TGTGCCATCAGTGAAGTATTCGGAGGCGGTTACGAGCAGTACTTC; CDR3aa: CAISEVFGGGYEQYF; d_gene: -; v_gene: TRBV10-3; abundance: -; j_gene: TRBJ2-7
CDR3nt: TGTGCCAGCAGCTTAGGCTCGGGTCTAGACAATGAGCAGTTCTTC; CDR3aa: CASSLGSGLDNEQFF; d_gene: -; v_gene: TRBV5-5; abundance: -; j_gene: TRBJ2-1
CDR3nt: TGCGCCAGCAGCTTGGTTATTACCGGGACAGGGAACTACGAGCAGTACTTC; CDR3aa: CASSLVITGTGNYEQYF; d_gene: TRBD1; v_gene: TRBV5-1; abundance: -; j_gene: TRBJ2-7
CDR3nt: TGTGCCAGCAGTTTATTTACCCGGGCGAACACCGGGGAGCTGTTTTTT; CDR3aa: CASSLFTRANTGELFF; d_gene: -; v_gene: TRBV27; abundance: -; j_gene: TRBJ2-2
CDR3nt: TGTGCCAGCAGTTTGACAGCCTCTGGAAACACCATATATTTT; CDR3aa: CASSLTASGNTIYF; d_gene: -; v_gene: TRBV28; abundance: -; j_gene: TRBJ1-3
CDR3nt: TGTGCCAGCAACCGGGACAGGGGGCGAGAGCAGTTCTTC; CDR3aa: CASNRDRGREQFF; d_gene: TRBD1; v_gene: TRBV11-1; abundance: -; j_gene: TRBJ2-1
CDR3nt: TGTGCCAGCAGTCCACCGACTTCGGGACACTACGAGCAGTACTTC; CDR3aa: CASSPPTSGHYEQYF; d_gene: -; v_gene: TRBV7-2; abundance: -; j_gene: TRBJ2-7
CDR3nt: TGTGCCAGCAGTTTGAGTCCTAGCGGGAGTAGCACAGATACGCAGTATTTT; CDR3aa: CASSLSPSGSSTDTQYF; d_gene: TRBD2; v_gene: TRBV28; abundance: -; j_gene: TRBJ2-3
CDR3nt: TGTGCCAGCAGTGAACCGGGACTAGCGGGATTACAGCAGTTCTTC; CDR3aa: CASSEPGLAGLQQFF; d_gene: TRBD2; v_gene: TRBV25-1; abundance: -; j_gene: TRBJ2-1
CDR3nt: TGCGCCAGCAGCTCGACTAGCGCCCGAGCTAGCTACGAGCAGTACTTC; CDR3aa: CASSSTSARASYEQYF; d_gene: TRBD2; v_gene: TRBV5-1; abundance: -; j_gene: TRBJ2-7
CDR3nt: TGTGCCAGCAGCCAACTATGGGAGCCCCAGCATTTT; CDR3aa: CASSQLWEPQHF; d_gene: -; v_gene: TRBV28; abundance: -; j_gene: TRBJ1-5
CDR3nt: TGTGCCAGCAGCGGGGGGGCAGGGGCCTCTTTCACAGATACGCAGTATTTT; CDR3aa: CASSGGAGASFTDTQYF; d_gene: -; v_gene: TRBV13; abundance: -; j_gene: TRBJ2-3
CDR3nt: TGTGCCAGCCGTTGGTGGCGGGAGGAAACGCAGTATTTT; CDR3aa: CASRWWREETQYF; d_gene: TRBD2; v_gene: TRBV7-9; abundance: -; j_gene: TRBJ2-3
CDR3nt: TGTGCCAGCAGCCGGGTCGATCTTACAGGGCGGGCTTTCTTT; CDR3aa: CASSRVDLTGRAFF; d_gene: -; v_gene: TRBV7-9; abundance: few; j_gene: TRBJ1-1
CDR3nt: TGTGCCAGCAGTTCACTAGCGGGTCTCTCCTACGAGCAGTACTTC; CDR3aa: CASSSLAGLSYEQYF; d_gene: TRBD2; v_gene: TRBV6-5; abundance: -; j_gene: TRBJ2-7
CDR3nt: TGTGCCAGCAGTGAGGGACACTTCCTCTCTGGAAACACCATATATTTT; CDR3aa: CASSEGHFLSGNTIYF; d_gene: -; v_gene: TRBV6-1; abundance: -; j_gene: TRBJ1-3
CDR3nt: TGTGCCAGCAGCTTAAGGGAGAACACTGAAGCTTTCTTT; CDR3aa: CASSLRENTEAFF; d_gene: -; v_gene: TRBV7-8; abundance: -; j_gene: TRBJ1-1
CDR3nt: TGTGCCAGCAGCTTGGGAGCCGGCGGCCCTCAAGAGACCCAGTACTTC; CDR3aa: CASSLGAGGPQETQYF; d_gene: -; v_gene: TRBV5-4; abundance: -; j_gene: TRBJ2-5
CDR3nt: TGTGCCAGCAGTTTATGGGGGGCTTCCACTGAAGCTTTCTTT; CDR3aa: CASSLWGASTEAFF; d_gene: -; v_gene: TRBV27; abundance: -; j_gene: TRBJ1-1
CDR3nt: TGTGCCAGCAGTTTAGGAGGGACAGGGGGATACAATGAGCAGTTCTTC; CDR3aa: CASSLGGTGGYNEQFF; d_gene: TRBD1; v_gene: TRBV28; abundance: -; j_gene: TRBJ2-1
CDR3nt: TGTGCCAGCAGCTCACGGGGGAGTAGTCAGTACTCCTACAATGAGCAGTTCTTC; CDR3aa: CASSSRGSSQYSYNEQFF; d_gene: -; v_gene: TRBV11-1; abundance: once; j_gene: TRBJ2-1
CDR3nt: TGTGCCAGCAGCCCCACGGACAGCCGATTCAATGAGCAGTTCTTC; CDR3aa: CASSPTDSRFNEQFF; d_gene: -; v_gene: TRBV5-4; abundance: once; j_gene: TRBJ2-1
CDR3nt: TGTGCCTGGACCGTATCCCGATCTGGAAACACCATATATTTT; CDR3aa: CAWTVSRSGNTIYF; d_gene: -; v_gene: TRBV30; abundance: -; j_gene: TRBJ1-3
CDR3nt: TGTGCCAGCAGTGAATGGGGTCGCCAGGGCACTGAAGCTTTCTTT; CDR3aa: CASSEWGRQGTEAFF; d_gene: -; v_gene: TRBV6-1; abundance: once; j_gene: TRBJ1-1
CDR3nt: TGTGCCAGCAGCTTGGGACAGCGTAATGAAAAACTGTTTTTT; CDR3aa: CASSLGQRNEKLFF; d_gene: -; v_gene: TRBV5-6; abundance: -; j_gene: TRBJ1-4
CDR3nt: TGTGCCAGCAGCTTGGGCGGGGAAAGCACAGATACGCAGTATTTT; CDR3aa: CASSLGGESTDTQYF; d_gene: -; v_gene: TRBV11-3; abundance: -; j_gene: TRBJ2-3
CDR3nt: TGTGCCAGCAATTCGTACGACTCTGAAGCTTTCTTT; CDR3aa: CASNSYDSEAFF; d_gene: -; v_gene: TRBV28; abundance: -; j_gene: TRBJ1-1
CDR3nt: TGTGCCAGTAGTATAGAAGTCAGCGAGTATCCTGGCTACACCTTC; CDR3aa: CASSIEVSEYPGYTF; d_gene: -; v_gene: TRBV19; abundance: -; j_gene: TRBJ1-2
CDR3nt: TGTGCCAGCAGGACGTTGGCTAGCGGTGCGAGCTCCTACAATGAGCAGTTCTTC; CDR3aa: CASRTLASGASSYNEQFF; d_gene: TRBD2; v_gene: TRBV2; abundance: -; j_gene: TRBJ2-1
CDR3nt: TGTGCCAGCAGCGTCCAGCGAGGGACTGAAGCTTTCTTT; CDR3aa: CASSVQRGTEAFF; d_gene: -; v_gene: TRBV7-3; abundance: -; j_gene: TRBJ1-1
CDR3nt: TGTGCCAGCACCCCCGTGAGGGTTGGCGAAAAACTGTTTTTT; CDR3aa: CASTPVRVGEKLFF; d_gene: -; v_gene: TRBV2; abundance: -; j_gene: TRBJ1-4
CDR3nt: TGTGCCAGCAGCTTAGGTCCAGTCCGCCAGTACTTC; CDR3aa: CASSLGPVRQYF; d_gene: -; v_gene: TRBV11-2; abundance: -; j_gene: TRBJ2-5
CDR3nt: TGTGCCAGCAGGCCCAGCGGGGCCTACGAGCAGTACTTC; CDR3aa: CASRPSGAYEQYF; d_gene: TRBD2; v_gene: TRBV25-1; abundance: -; j_gene: TRBJ2-7
CDR3nt: TGCGCCAGCAGCTTGGTCCTGGGGGCAAACACTGAAGCTTTCTTT; CDR3aa: CASSLVLGANTEAFF; d_gene: -; v_gene: TRBV5-1; abundance: -; j_gene: TRBJ1-1
CDR3nt: TGCGCCAGCAGTGAGCAGATAAACACCGGGGAGCTGTTTTTT; CDR3aa: CASSEQINTGELFF; d_gene: -; v_gene: TRBV10-1; abundance: -; j_gene: TRBJ2-2
CDR3nt: TGTGCCAGCAGTGAACGGCAGGGGTTCGGCTACACCTTC; CDR3aa: CASSERQGFGYTF; d_gene: -; v_gene: TRBV2; abundance: -; j_gene: TRBJ1-2
CDR3nt: TGTGCCAGCAGTTATGAGGGGACCGGGGAGCTGTTTTTT; CDR3aa: CASSYEGTGELFF; d_gene: -; v_gene: TRBV6-5; abundance: -; j_gene: TRBJ2-2
CDR3nt: TGTGCCAGCAGCCCGGAGGCAGGGAGCTCCTACGAGCAGTACTTC; CDR3aa: CASSPEAGSSYEQYF; d_gene: -; v_gene: TRBV4-2; abundance: -; j_gene: TRBJ2-7
CDR3nt: TGTGCCTGGAGTGTCGGCATACACACTGAAGCTTTCTTT; CDR3aa: CAWSVGIHTEAFF; d_gene: -; v_gene: TRBV30; abundance: -; j_gene: TRBJ1-1
CDR3nt: TGTGCCAGCAGTTTAGAGGGGGCCGGTACTGAAGCTTTCTTT; CDR3aa: CASSLEGAGTEAFF; d_gene: TRBD1; v_gene: TRBV28; abundance: few; j_gene: TRBJ1-1
CDR3nt: TGTGCCATCAGTGATCCGGTCGGCATAACCTACGAGCAGTACTTC; CDR3aa: CAISDPVGITYEQYF; d_gene: -; v_gene: TRBV10-3; abundance: -; j_gene: TRBJ2-7
CDR3nt: TGTGCCAGTAGTATTGAAAGGGGATCCCAGCCCCAGCATTTT; CDR3aa: CASSIERGSQPQHF; d_gene: -; v_gene: TRBV19; abundance: few; j_gene: TRBJ1-5
CDR3nt: TGTGCCAGCAGCACAACTAGCGGTACCTACGAGCAGTACTTC; CDR3aa: CASSTTSGTYEQYF; d_gene: TRBD2; v_gene: TRBV7-8; abundance: -; j_gene: TRBJ2-7
CDR3nt: TGTGCCAGCTCACCAGGGGGGACAGGGATCTCCTACGAGCAGTACTTC; CDR3aa: CASSPGGTGISYEQYF; d_gene: TRBD1; v_gene: TRBV18; abundance: -; j_gene: TRBJ2-7
CDR3nt: TGTGCCAGCAGAACACGGGGACTAGCGGGCATGTTGTTCTTC; CDR3aa: CASRTRGLAGMLFF; d_gene: TRBD2; v_gene: TRBV27; abundance: -; j_gene: TRBJ2-1
CDR3nt: TGTGCCAGCAGTGGTCCGGGACAGCGAGGGAACGAGCAGTACTTC; CDR3aa: CASSGPGQRGNEQYF; d_gene: TRBD1; v_gene: TRBV6-1; abundance: -; j_gene: TRBJ2-7